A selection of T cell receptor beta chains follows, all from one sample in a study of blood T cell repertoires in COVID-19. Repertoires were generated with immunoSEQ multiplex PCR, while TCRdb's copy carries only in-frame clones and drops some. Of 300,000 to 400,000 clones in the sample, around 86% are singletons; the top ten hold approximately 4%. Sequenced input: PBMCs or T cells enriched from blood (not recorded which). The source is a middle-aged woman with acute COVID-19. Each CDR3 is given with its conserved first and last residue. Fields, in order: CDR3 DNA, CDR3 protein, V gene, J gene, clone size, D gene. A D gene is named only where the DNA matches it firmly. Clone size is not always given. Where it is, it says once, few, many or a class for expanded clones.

cdr3_nt: TGTGCCAGCAGTCCCGACAGGCTCTCCTACAATGAGCAGTTCTTC; cdr3_aa: CASSPDRLSYNEQFF; v_call: TRBV2; j_call: TRBJ2-1; clone_size: NA; d_call: NA
cdr3_nt: TGTGCCAGCAACAGGGGACAGAACACTGAAGCTTTCTTT; cdr3_aa: CASNRGQNTEAFF; v_call: TRBV7-9; j_call: TRBJ1-1; clone_size: NA; d_call: TRBD1
cdr3_nt: TGTGCCAGCAGCCGAGAGCCAGTAGCACACTTAACCGGGGAGCTGTTTTTT; cdr3_aa: CASSREPVAHLTGELFF; v_call: TRBV4-2; j_call: TRBJ2-2; clone_size: NA; d_call: NA
cdr3_nt: TGTGCCAGCAGCCATTATTTACTGGGGACTAGCGGGAAAACCGGGGAGCTGTTTTTT; cdr3_aa: CASSHYLLGTSGKTGELFF; v_call: TRBV3-1/TRBV3-2; j_call: TRBJ2-2; clone_size: NA; d_call: TRBD2
cdr3_nt: TGTGCCAGCAGCTTGGTAGCGGGGACCGAAGAGACCCAGTACTTC; cdr3_aa: CASSLVAGTEETQYF; v_call: TRBV5-5; j_call: TRBJ2-5; clone_size: NA; d_call: TRBD2
cdr3_nt: TGTGCCAGCAGCTCAAAGGGGACAGGGATTTACTATGGCTACACCTTC; cdr3_aa: CASSSKGTGIYYGYTF; v_call: TRBV3-1/TRBV3-2; j_call: TRBJ1-2; clone_size: NA; d_call: TRBD1
cdr3_nt: TGTGCCAGCAGTTACTCGAGGGTCTGGTTCTTT; cdr3_aa: CASSYSRVWFF; v_call: TRBV6-6; j_call: TRBJ1-1; clone_size: NA; d_call: NA
cdr3_nt: TGCGCCAGCAGCGACTTAGGAACAGATACGCAGTATTTT; cdr3_aa: CASSDLGTDTQYF; v_call: TRBV4-3; j_call: TRBJ2-3; clone_size: NA; d_call: NA
cdr3_nt: TGCGCCAGCAGCTTTTTACGGGGAGGGAGTGGGGCCGGGGAGCTGTTTTTT; cdr3_aa: CASSFLRGGSGAGELFF; v_call: TRBV4-1; j_call: TRBJ2-2; clone_size: NA; d_call: TRBD2
cdr3_nt: TGCGCCAGCAGGACAACTAGGGACAGGGCTTTGGCTAGTGAGCAGTTCTTC; cdr3_aa: CASRTTRDRALASEQFF; v_call: TRBV4-1; j_call: TRBJ2-1; clone_size: NA; d_call: TRBD1
cdr3_nt: TGTGCCAGCAGCCAAGATCGCCAGGGGAGTAGAGGTTCACCCCTCCACTTT; cdr3_aa: CASSQDRQGSRGSPLHF; v_call: TRBV4-2; j_call: TRBJ1-6; clone_size: NA; d_call: NA
cdr3_nt: TGCAGCGTGGAACCGGGACTAGCAGCAGATACGCAGTATTTT; cdr3_aa: CSVEPGLAADTQYF; v_call: TRBV29-1; j_call: TRBJ2-3; clone_size: NA; d_call: TRBD2
cdr3_nt: TGCGCCAGCAGAGGACAGGGAATGAACACTGAAGCTTTCTTT; cdr3_aa: CASRGQGMNTEAFF; v_call: TRBV10-2; j_call: TRBJ1-1; clone_size: NA; d_call: TRBD1
cdr3_nt: TGCAGTGCTAGTCGACCCACAGGAGACACTGAAGCTTTCTTT; cdr3_aa: CSASRPTGDTEAFF; v_call: TRBV20-1; j_call: TRBJ1-1; clone_size: NA; d_call: NA
cdr3_nt: TGTGCCAGCTCACCACTCTCAGTTGTCAACGAGCAGTACTTC; cdr3_aa: CASSPLSVVNEQYF; v_call: TRBV18; j_call: TRBJ2-7; clone_size: NA; d_call: NA
cdr3_nt: TGTGCCAGCAGCCCCGGACAGCTTAGCTCCTACGAGCAGTACTTC; cdr3_aa: CASSPGQLSSYEQYF; v_call: TRBV7-2; j_call: TRBJ2-7; clone_size: NA; d_call: NA
cdr3_nt: TGTGCCAGCAGCTTAGTTGGCTGGTCGGGTAATTCACCCCTCCACTTT; cdr3_aa: CASSLVGWSGNSPLHF; v_call: TRBV7-8; j_call: TRBJ1-6; clone_size: once; d_call: NA
cdr3_nt: TGTGCCAGCAGCCAAGCAAAGTCACTAGCGGGGGGGCGTGGCGCCACCGGGGAGCTGTTTTTT; cdr3_aa: CASSQAKSLAGGRGATGELFF; v_call: TRBV3-1/TRBV3-2; j_call: TRBJ2-2; clone_size: NA; d_call: TRBD2
cdr3_nt: TGTGCCAGCAGTGAAATTGAGGATACGCAGTATTTT; cdr3_aa: CASSEIEDTQYF; v_call: TRBV2; j_call: TRBJ2-3; clone_size: NA; d_call: NA
cdr3_nt: TGTGCCAGCAGTTACCCCGGGACAGGGGGCCGGCAGCCCCAGCATTTT; cdr3_aa: CASSYPGTGGRQPQHF; v_call: TRBV6-2/TRBV6-3; j_call: TRBJ1-5; clone_size: NA; d_call: TRBD1
cdr3_nt: TGTGCCAGCAGTTTTTCTAGAGAGACCCAGTACTTC; cdr3_aa: CASSFSRETQYF; v_call: TRBV12-3/TRBV12-4; j_call: TRBJ2-5; clone_size: NA; d_call: NA
cdr3_nt: TGTGCCAGCAGAGGGACAGGGGGTGACTATGGCTACACCTTC; cdr3_aa: CASRGTGGDYGYTF; v_call: TRBV5-4; j_call: TRBJ1-2; clone_size: NA; d_call: TRBD1
cdr3_nt: TGTGCCAGCAGAGCCGGGACAGGGCACACCGGGGAGCTGTTTTTT; cdr3_aa: CASRAGTGHTGELFF; v_call: TRBV6-4; j_call: TRBJ2-2; clone_size: NA; d_call: TRBD1
cdr3_nt: TGTGCCAGCAGCCCTTATACCGGGGAGCTGTTTTTT; cdr3_aa: CASSPYTGELFF; v_call: TRBV3-1/TRBV3-2; j_call: TRBJ2-2; clone_size: NA; d_call: NA
cdr3_nt: TGTGCCAGTAGTCCGCAGTTCCAGAACACCCCCTATGGCTACACCTTC; cdr3_aa: CASSPQFQNTPYGYTF; v_call: TRBV19; j_call: TRBJ1-2; clone_size: NA; d_call: NA
cdr3_nt: TGTGCCAGCAGTCCACCGGGACTAGCGGGAATCTACGAGCAGTACTTC; cdr3_aa: CASSPPGLAGIYEQYF; v_call: TRBV27; j_call: TRBJ2-7; clone_size: NA; d_call: TRBD2
cdr3_nt: TGTGCCGGGGGACAGGGGGCCACCGGGGAGCTGTTTTTT; cdr3_aa: CAGGQGATGELFF; v_call: TRBV28; j_call: TRBJ2-2; clone_size: NA; d_call: TRBD1
cdr3_nt: TGTGCCAGCAGTTACCTAGGCAGGGGCTACGAGCAGTACTTC; cdr3_aa: CASSYLGRGYEQYF; v_call: TRBV6-2/TRBV6-3; j_call: TRBJ2-7; clone_size: NA; d_call: NA
cdr3_nt: TGTGCCAGCTCACAAGGACAGGGGGCGATTCAGCCCCAGCATTTT; cdr3_aa: CASSQGQGAIQPQHF; v_call: TRBV18; j_call: TRBJ1-5; clone_size: NA; d_call: TRBD1
cdr3_nt: TGTGCCAGTAAGGAGGGGGACAGGATCAATCAGCCCCAGCATTTT; cdr3_aa: CASKEGDRINQPQHF; v_call: TRBV19; j_call: TRBJ1-5; clone_size: NA; d_call: TRBD1
cdr3_nt: TGTGCCAGCAGCTTAGCGGACCGCACAGGGTTAAGAGGGTCACCCCTCCACTTT; cdr3_aa: CASSLADRTGLRGSPLHF; v_call: TRBV7-2; j_call: TRBJ1-6; clone_size: NA; d_call: NA
cdr3_nt: TGTGCCAGCAGCCAACTACCTCACAGCCGCACAGATACGCAGTATTTT; cdr3_aa: CASSQLPHSRTDTQYF; v_call: TRBV14; j_call: TRBJ2-3; clone_size: NA; d_call: NA
cdr3_nt: TGTGCCAGCAGCGCGGCTCTTAAGGGGGGGGAGACCCAGTACTTC; cdr3_aa: CASSAALKGGETQYF; v_call: TRBV9; j_call: TRBJ2-5; clone_size: NA; d_call: NA
cdr3_nt: TGTGCCAGCAGCTTGCGGACAGGGTTCGATGAGCAGTTCTTC; cdr3_aa: CASSLRTGFDEQFF; v_call: TRBV5-5; j_call: TRBJ2-1; clone_size: NA; d_call: TRBD1